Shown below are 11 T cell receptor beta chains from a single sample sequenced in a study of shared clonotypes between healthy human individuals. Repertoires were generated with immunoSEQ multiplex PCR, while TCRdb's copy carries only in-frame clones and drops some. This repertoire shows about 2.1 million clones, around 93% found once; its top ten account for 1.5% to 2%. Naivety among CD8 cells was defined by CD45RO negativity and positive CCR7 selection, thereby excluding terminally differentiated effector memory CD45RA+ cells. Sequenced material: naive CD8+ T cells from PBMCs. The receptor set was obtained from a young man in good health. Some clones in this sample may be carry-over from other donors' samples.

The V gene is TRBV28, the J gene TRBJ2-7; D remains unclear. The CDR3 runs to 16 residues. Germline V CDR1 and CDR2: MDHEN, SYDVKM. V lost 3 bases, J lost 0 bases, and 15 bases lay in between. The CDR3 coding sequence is TGTGCCAGCAGTTTCGATTTACAGAAACGCTCCTACGAGCAGTACTTC. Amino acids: CASSFDLQKRSYEQYF.

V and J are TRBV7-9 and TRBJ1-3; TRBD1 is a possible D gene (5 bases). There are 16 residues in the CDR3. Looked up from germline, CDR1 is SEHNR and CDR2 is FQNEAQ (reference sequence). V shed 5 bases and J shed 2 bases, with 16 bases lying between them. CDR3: CASSLGTGFAGNTIYF. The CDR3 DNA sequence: TGTGCCAGCAGCCTGGGGACGGGGTTCGCTGGAAACACCATATATTTT.

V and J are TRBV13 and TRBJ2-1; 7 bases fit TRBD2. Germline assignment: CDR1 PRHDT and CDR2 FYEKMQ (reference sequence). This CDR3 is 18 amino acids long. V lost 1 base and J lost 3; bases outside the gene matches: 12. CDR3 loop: CASSLASGGGSYYNEQFF. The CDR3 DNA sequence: TGTGCCAGCAGCTTAGCTAGCGGAGGAGGGTCTTACTACAATGAGCAGTTCTTC.

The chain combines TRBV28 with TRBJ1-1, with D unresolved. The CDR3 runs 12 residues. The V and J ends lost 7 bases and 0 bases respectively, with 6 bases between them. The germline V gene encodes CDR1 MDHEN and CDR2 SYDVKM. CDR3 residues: CASTTMNTEAFF. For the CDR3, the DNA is TGTGCCAGCACTACAATGAACACTGAAGCTTTCTTT.

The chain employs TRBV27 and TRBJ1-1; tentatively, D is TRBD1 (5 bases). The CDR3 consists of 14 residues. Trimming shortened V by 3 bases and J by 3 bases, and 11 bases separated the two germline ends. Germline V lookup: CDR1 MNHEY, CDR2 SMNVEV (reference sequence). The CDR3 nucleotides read TGTGCCAGCAGTTTGGGGGTAGGATACACTGAAGCTTTCTTT. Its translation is CASSLGVGYTEAFF.

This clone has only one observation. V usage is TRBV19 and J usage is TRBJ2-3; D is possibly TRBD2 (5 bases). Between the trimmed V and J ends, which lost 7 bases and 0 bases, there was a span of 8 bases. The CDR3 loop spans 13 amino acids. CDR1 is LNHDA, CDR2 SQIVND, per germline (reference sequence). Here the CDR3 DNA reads TGTGCCAGTACGGGGTCTAGCACAGATACGCAGTATTTT. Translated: CASTGSSTDTQYF.

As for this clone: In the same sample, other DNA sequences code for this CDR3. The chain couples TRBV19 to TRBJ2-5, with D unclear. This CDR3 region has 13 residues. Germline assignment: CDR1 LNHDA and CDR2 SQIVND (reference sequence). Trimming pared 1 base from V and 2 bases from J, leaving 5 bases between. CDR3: CASSIGLQETQYF. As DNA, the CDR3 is TGTGCCAGTAGTATAGGACTTCAAGAGACCCAGTACTTC.

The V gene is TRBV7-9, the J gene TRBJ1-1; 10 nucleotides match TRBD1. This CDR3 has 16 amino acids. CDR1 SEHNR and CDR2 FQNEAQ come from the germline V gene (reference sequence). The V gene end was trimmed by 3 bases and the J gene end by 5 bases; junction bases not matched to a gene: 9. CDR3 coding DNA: TGTGCCAGCAGCTTTACAGGGACAGGGGTGGGGACTGAAGCTTTCTTT. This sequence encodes CASSFTGTGVGTEAFF.

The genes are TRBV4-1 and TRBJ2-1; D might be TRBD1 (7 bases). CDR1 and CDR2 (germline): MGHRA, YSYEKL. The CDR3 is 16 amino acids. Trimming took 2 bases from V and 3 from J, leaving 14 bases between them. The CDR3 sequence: CASSQSRQGGYNEQFF. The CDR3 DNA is TGCGCCAGCAGCCAATCCCGACAGGGAGGCTACAATGAGCAGTTCTTC.

CDR3 in amino acids: CATSSADRGAEQYF. CDR3 bases: TGTGCCACCAGCAGCGCGGACAGGGGAGCCGAGCAGTACTTC. This sequence joins TRBV15 and TRBJ2-7; TRBD1 matches at 9 bases. Germline V gene lookup returns CDR1 LNHNV and CDR2 YYDKDF (reference sequence). This CDR3 region has 14 residues. V shed 3 bases, J shed 6 bases, and the junction held 6 bases outside the gene matches.

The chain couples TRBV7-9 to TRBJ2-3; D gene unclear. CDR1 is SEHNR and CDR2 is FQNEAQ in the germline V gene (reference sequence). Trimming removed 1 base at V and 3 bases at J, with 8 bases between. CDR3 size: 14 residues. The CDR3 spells CASSLDYSTDTQYF. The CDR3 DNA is TGTGCCAGCAGCTTAGACTACTCAACAGATACGCAGTATTTT. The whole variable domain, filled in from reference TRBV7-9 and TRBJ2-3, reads DTGVSQNPRHKITKRGQNVTFRCDPISEHNRLYWYRQTLGQGPEFLTYFQNEAQLEKSRLLSDRFSAERPKGSFSTLEIQRTEQGDSAMYLCASSLDYSTDTQYFGPGTRLTVL.